This entry lists 25 T cell receptor beta chains sequenced from one sample in a study of shared clonotypes between healthy human individuals. Assay: immunoSEQ multiplex PCR; the TCRdb copy retains only in-frame clones and omits some. The data hold about 690,000 clones, with 90% observed a single time. Sequences were obtained from memory CD8+ T cells from PBMCs. The subset: CD45RO+ cells pooled with CCR7-negative TemRA cells. These receptors were taken from a man between 18 and 29 years old in good health. Some clones in this sample may be carry-over from other donors' samples.

The chain carries TRBV4-1 and TRBJ2-7; D is perhaps TRBD2 (5 bases). Germline V lookup: CDR1 MGHRA, CDR2 YSYEKL. Trimming removed 0 bases from V and 0 bases from J, with 15 bases in between. This CDR3 is built from 17 residues. CDR3 sequence reads: CASSQDSGGLSSYEQYF. The CDR3 DNA follows: TGCGCCAGCAGCCAAGACTCGGGCGGGTTAAGCTCCTACGAGCAGTACTTC.

This clone came up once. The chain has TRBV27 and TRBJ2-7; no definite D call. The CDR3 is made up of 11 amino acids. Trimming left V 7 bases short and J 1 base short, with 5 bases between. Germline loops: CDR1 MNHEY, CDR2 SMNVEV (reference sequence). CDR3 residues: CASIGSYEQYF. CDR3 bases: TGTGCCAGCATCGGTTCCTACGAGCAGTACTTC.

The chain recombines TRBV7-9 with TRBJ2-1, with 8 bases identical to TRBD1. The germline V gene encodes CDR1 SEHNR and CDR2 FQNEAQ (reference sequence). V trimming: 5 bases; J trimming: 0 bases; junction bases outside the gene matches: 6. CDR3 size: 16 residues. The CDR3 nucleotides read TGTGCCAGCAGCAAGGGACAGGTGAGCTCCTACAATGAGCAGTTCTTC. This codes for CASSKGQVSSYNEQFF.

V usage is TRBV11-2 and J usage is TRBJ2-1; D might be TRBD2 (5 bases). The CDR3 sequence is 14 residues long. Looked up from germline, CDR1 is SGHAT and CDR2 is FQNNGV. V was pared by 2 bases and J by 8 bases, with 13 bases between. DNA for the CDR3: TGTGCCAGCAGCTTAAGCCTCGAGGGTCATGAGCAGTTCTTC. This codes for CASSLSLEGHEQFF. Based on the CDR3 plus reference TRBV11-2 and TRBJ2-1, the full variable domain is EAGVAQSPRYKIIEKRQSVAFWCNPISGHATLYWYQQILGQGPKLLIQFQNNGVVDDSQLPKDRFSAERLKGVDSTLKIQPAKLEDSAVYLCASSLSLEGHEQFFGPGTRLTVL.

The chain combines TRBV9 with TRBJ2-2, with 7 nucleotides matching TRBD2. Trimming removed 3 bases from V and 7 bases from J; junction bases left unmatched: 6. This CDR3 comprises 14 residues. Germline V gene lookup returns CDR1 SGDLS and CDR2 YYNGEE. The CDR3 reads CASSAAGAGGELFF. For the CDR3, the DNA is TGTGCCAGCAGCGCGGCGGGAGCCGGCGGGGAGCTGTTTTTT.

The chain carries TRBV19 and TRBJ2-7; 9 nucleotides align to TRBD1. V trimming: 5 bases; J trimming: 3 bases; junction bases outside the gene matches: 8. The length of the CDR3 is 15 residues. Per the germline V gene, CDR1 is LNHDA and CDR2 is SQIVND (reference sequence). CDR3 nucleotides: TGTGCCAGTAGTCCCTCCCTGACAGGGGGCTACGAGCAGTACTTC. This gives the protein CASSPSLTGGYEQYF.

V and J are TRBV6-1 and TRBJ2-3; D assignment may be TRBD1 or TRBD2 (6 bases each). Germline V lookup: CDR1 MNHNS, CDR2 SASEGT. Trimming left V 6 bases short and J 4 bases short, with 11 bases between. This CDR3 is 13 amino acids long. CDR3 in DNA: TGTGCCAGCAGAGGGGGGCGGGCAGATACGCAGTATTTT. It encodes CASRGGRADTQYF.

The chain uses TRBV9 and TRBJ2-1, with 10 bases identical to TRBD1. Germline V gene lookup returns CDR1 SGDLS and CDR2 YYNGEE. The ends lost 1 base at V and 7 bases at J; junction bases unmatched: 8. The CDR3 totals 16 residues. The CDR3 reads CASSVHRDRGGNEQFF. The CDR3 coding sequence is TGTGCCAGCAGCGTACACCGGGACAGGGGAGGGAATGAGCAGTTCTTC.

The sample holds one count of this clone. This chain links TRBV5-1 with TRBJ2-7, with a weak D call TRBD2 (6 bases). This CDR3 comprises 15 residues. Germline CDR1 SGHRS, CDR2 YFSETQ. V lost 2 bases, J lost 5 bases, and 17 bases lay in between. CDR3 nucleotide sequence: TGCGCCAGCAGCTTACTATTCGGGAGCGGTGACGAGCAGTACTTC. Amino acid sequence: CASSLLFGSGDEQYF.

This clone was observed a few times. Additional DNA sequences in this sample encode the identical CDR3. The V and J genes are TRBV9 and TRBJ2-7; 8 bases align to TRBD1. V was pared by 0 bases and J by 4 bases, with 3 bases of the junction left unmatched. CDR1 is SGDLS, CDR2 YYNGEE, per germline. CDR3 length equals 14 residues. CDR3 nucleotide sequence: TGTGCCAGCAGCGTAGGACAGGGGAGATACGAGCAGTACTTC. Translating gives CASSVGQGRYEQYF.

The genes are TRBV5-1 and TRBJ2-5, with TRBD1 matching over 8 bases. The germline gives CDR1 SGHRS, CDR2 YFSETQ. This CDR3 has 14 amino acids. Trimming took 4 bases from V and 3 from J; bases not matched to a gene: 5. This chain's CDR3 is CASSPATGEETQYF. CDR3 nucleotide sequence: TGCGCCAGCAGCCCGGCGACAGGGGAAGAGACCCAGTACTTC.

V is TRBV11-2 and J is TRBJ2-7; no reliable D call. CDR3 length: 14 amino acids. The V gene lost 4 bases and the J gene lost 8 bases, with 18 bases spanning the gap. The germline CDR1 and CDR2 sequences are SGHAT and FQNNGV. CDR3 sequence reads: CASSSGSYPSKQYF. CDR3 in DNA: TGTGCCAGCAGCTCGGGCAGTTATCCTTCTAAGCAGTACTTC.

This chain joins TRBV28 and TRBJ1-1; D not resolved. Trimming took off 3 bases at V and 10 bases at J, with 9 bases between the two ends. The CDR3 contains 11 residues. Per the germline V gene, CDR1 is MDHEN and CDR2 is SYDVKM. The CDR3 DNA is TGTGCCAGCAGTTTTGGAGGGCCAGCTTTCTTT. It specifies CASSFGGPAFF.

The chain uses TRBV9 and TRBJ2-1; tentatively, D is TRBD1 (7 bases). The ends were cut back, 3 bases at V and 8 bases at J, with 18 bases in the middle. This CDR3 has 15 residues. Germline lookup yields CDR1 SGDLS and CDR2 YYNGEE. DNA for the CDR3: TGTGCCAGCAGCGGGCGGGACAGACGAACGGATGAGCAGTTCTTC. Translation: CASSGRDRRTDEQFF.

The chain links TRBV29-1 to TRBJ2-3, with D uncertain. V was cut by 4 bases and J by 2 bases, with 10 bases left in between. CDR1 is SQVTM and CDR2 is ANQGSEA in the germline V gene. This CDR3 spans 13 amino acids. CDR3 protein: CSVVGGITDTQYF. For the CDR3, the DNA is TGCAGCGTTGTAGGCGGAATCACAGATACGCAGTATTTT.

The chain combines TRBV7-3 with TRBJ2-1; 7 nucleotides agree with TRBD2. The V and J ends lost 7 bases and 0 bases, in that order; junction bases with no gene match: 6. Looked up from germline, CDR1 is SGHTA and CDR2 is FQGTGA. CDR3 length: 15 amino acids. In DNA, the CDR3 is TGTGCCAGCAACTTGGGCGGGGGCTCCTACAATGAGCAGTTCTTC. Amino acids: CASNLGGGSYNEQFF.

V gene TRBV19 combines with J gene TRBJ2-7; possibly TRBD1 or TRBD2 for D (5 bases each). CDR3 length: 15 residues. Trimming left V 1 base short and J 2 bases short, with 12 bases between. Germline V gives CDR1 LNHDA, CDR2 SQIVND (reference sequence). The CDR3 sequence is CASSIGAGSPYEQYF. The CDR3 DNA sequence: TGTGCCAGTAGTATAGGGGCAGGGAGCCCCTACGAGCAGTACTTC. The full variable domain, rest sourced from reference TRBV19 and TRBJ2-7, is DGGITQSPKYLFRKEGQNVTLSCEQNLNHDAMYWYRQDPGQGLRLIYYSQIVNDFQKGDIAEGYSVSREKKESFPLTVTSAQKNPTAFYLCASSIGAGSPYEQYFGPGTRLTVT.

This clone was counted once. V gene TRBV7-3 combines with J gene TRBJ2-6; D call uncertain. The CDR3 has 13 residues. Germline CDR1 SGHTA, CDR2 FQGTGA. Trimming left V 3 bases short and J 5 bases short, with 5 bases between. The CDR3 coding sequence is TGTGCCAGCAGCTTTACCAGGGCCAACGTCCTGACTTTC. It encodes CASSFTRANVLTF.

The sample holds one count of this clone. The rearrangement links TRBV15 to TRBJ2-2; 10 bases line up with TRBD2. J lost 5 bases, V lost 5 bases, and 11 bases had no gene match. The CDR3 extends over 17 amino acids. Germline CDR1 LNHNV, CDR2 YYDKDF (reference sequence). CDR3 region: CATSPNPLAGATGELFF. The CDR3 DNA reads TGTGCCACCAGCCCTAACCCCCTAGCGGGAGCGACCGGGGAGCTGTTTTTT.

The chain has TRBV28 and TRBJ2-2; D is tentatively TRBD1 or TRBD2 (5 bases each). The germline V gene encodes CDR1 MDHEN and CDR2 SYDVKM. The CDR3 totals 13 residues. Between the trimmed V and J ends, which lost 5 bases and 3 bases, there was a span of 7 bases. The CDR3 here is CASSRGDTGELFF. CDR3 DNA: TGTGCCAGCAGTCGGGGCGACACCGGGGAGCTGTTTTTT.

A single count supports this clone. Other DNA sequences in the sample encode the same CDR3. The chain links TRBV7-9 to TRBJ1-5, with TRBD1 as a possible D gene (5 bases). The length of the CDR3 is 12 residues. Germline assignment: CDR1 SEHNR and CDR2 FQNEAQ (reference sequence). V was cut by 5 bases and J by 7 bases, with 9 bases left in between. As DNA, the CDR3 is TGTGCCAGCAGCCCAGGGAGCCAGCCCCAGCATTTT. It is translated as CASSPGSQPQHF.

V usage is TRBV4-1 and J usage is TRBJ2-3, with D perhaps TRBD1 or TRBD2 (5 bases each). CDR3 length: 16 amino acids. Trimming shortened V by 6 bases and J by 2 bases, and 18 bases separated the two germline ends. CDR1 is MGHRA and CDR2 is YSYEKL in the germline V gene. As DNA, the CDR3 is TGCGCCAGCAGTCCTACCGGGACGGCGGACACAGATACGCAGTATTTT. This encodes CASSPTGTADTDTQYF.

The rearrangement joins TRBV27 to TRBJ1-2; a possible D gene is TRBD1 (6 bases). The CDR3 has 17 residues. With 3 bases removed from V and 5 bases from J, the gap between germline ends came to 22 bases. Germline-derived CDR1 and CDR2 are MNHEY and SMNVEV (reference sequence). CDR3 protein: CASSLGGRAAFPYGYTF. The CDR3 coding sequence is TGTGCCAGCAGTTTGGGGGGCAGGGCCGCCTTTCCGTATGGCTACACCTTC.

This clone was seen once. Here the CDR3 reads CASSLLGKLFF. DNA for the CDR3: TGTGCCAGCAGCTTATTGGGAAAACTGTTTTTT. The genes are TRBV7-6 and TRBJ1-4; D ambiguous. The CDR3 sequence is 11 residues long. Germline CDR1 SGHVS, CDR2 FNYEAQ. V lost 2 bases to trimming and J lost 10 bases, with 5 bases between them.

The V gene is TRBV27, the J gene TRBJ1-2; D may be TRBD1 (6 bases). Germline CDR1 MNHEY, CDR2 SMNVEV (reference sequence). There are 14 residues in the CDR3. V gave up 6 bases and J gave up 6 bases, with 17 bases separating them. The CDR3 DNA is TGTGCCAGCAGGTCCCGGGGGCGCAATGATGGCTACACCTTC. As protein: CASRSRGRNDGYTF.